The 22 T cell receptor beta chains listed next were all sequenced from one sample in a study of blood T cell repertoires in COVID-19 (dated by TCRdb to the early 2020s). Preparation of the library involved the immunoSEQ multiplex PCR assay. TCRdb stores this immuneACCESS table with in-frame sequences only. Part of the clones is absent; in the studies checked, under half of the shortfall reflects unresolved V genes, and no reason is known for the rest. The sample profile shows 200,000 to 250,000 clones; about 87% of them were found once. Of the sample, approximately 3% is held by the ten largest clones. The specimen was peripheral blood. The source of these receptors is a man between 60 and 70 years old with acute or convalescent COVID-19.

The J gene is TRBJ1-4, the V gene TRBV6-5; 8 nucleotides align to TRBD1. After removal of 5 bases from V and 7 bases from J, the junction contained 6 bases not matched to a gene. Germline CDR1 reads MNHEY; CDR2 reads SVGAGI. This CDR3 has 14 residues. The CDR3 sequence is CASSKTGAAEKLFF. In DNA form, the CDR3 reads TGTGCCAGCAGTAAGACAGGGGCTGCTGAAAAACTGTTTTTT.

The CDR3 region is CASSLNRGNSPLHF. CDR3 DNA: TGTGCCAGCAGCTTAAACAGGGGCAATTCACCCCTCCACTTT. The V call is TRBV13, the J call TRBJ1-6, with 7 bases identical to TRBD1. Germline assignment: CDR1 PRHDT and CDR2 FYEKMQ (reference sequence). Losses at the gene ends were 2 bases for V and 7 bases for J; bases not matched to a gene: 2. The CDR3 totals 14 residues. The full variable domain, rest sourced from reference TRBV13 and TRBJ1-6, is AAGVIQSPRHLIKEKRETATLKCYPIPRHDTVYWYQQGPGQDPQFLISFYEKMQSDKGSIPDRFSAQQFSDYHSELNMSSLELGDSALYFCASSLNRGNSPLHFGNGTRLTVT.

J is TRBJ2-1 and V is TRBV20-1; 8 bases fit TRBD2. CDR3 size: 13 residues. The V and J ends lost 3 bases and 9 bases, in that order; junction bases with no gene match: 7. The germline gives CDR1 DFQATT, CDR2 SNEGSKA (reference sequence). The CDR3 is CSASLSTSGEQFF. The DNA for the CDR3 is TGCAGTGCTAGTCTTTCCACTAGCGGTGAGCAGTTCTTC.

This clone was recorded only once. The chain uses TRBV6-5 and TRBJ2-5; 7 nucleotides match TRBD2. The CDR3 sequence is 14 residues long. The V and J ends lost 2 bases and 0 bases, in that order; junction bases with no gene match: 0. In germline, CDR1 is MNHEY, CDR2 SVGAGI. Written as DNA, the CDR3 is TGTGCCAGCAGTTACGCGGGGGACCAAGAGACCCAGTACTTC. It codes for CASSYAGDQETQYF.

The V call is TRBV4-2, the J call TRBJ1-4; no definite D call. The CDR3 loop spans 16 amino acids. The V end lost 0 bases, the J end lost 0 bases, and 8 bases lay between the germline ends. CDR1 LGHNA and CDR2 YNFKEQ come from the germline V gene. CDR3 sequence (DNA): TGTGCCAGCAGCCAAGAGGCCAGGCCAACTAATGAAAAACTGTTTTTT. This codes for CASSQEARPTNEKLFF.

This clone was picked up a small number of times. J is TRBJ1-4 and V is TRBV6-6, with D uncertain. V was clipped by 4 bases and J by 0 bases, with 9 bases between them. CDR1 is MNHNY and CDR2 is SVGAGI in the germline V gene (reference sequence). This CDR3 has 15 amino acids. As DNA, the CDR3 is TGTGCCAGCAGTTTAAACAGTCCAACTAATGAAAAACTGTTTTTT. Its protein product is CASSLNSPTNEKLFF.

This clone was seen once. V gene TRBV14 combines with J gene TRBJ1-5, with a possible D match to TRBD1 (5 bases). Trimming removed 4 bases at V and 4 bases at J, with 14 bases between. This CDR3 contains 15 residues. The germline V gene encodes CDR1 SGHDN and CDR2 FVKESK. CDR3 nucleotides: TGTGCCAGCAGCCCCAGGGTGCTCCAGAATCAGCCCCAGCATTTT. This sequence encodes CASSPRVLQNQPQHF. Based on the CDR3 plus reference TRBV14 and TRBJ1-5, the full variable domain is EAGVTQFPSHSVIEKGQTVTLRCDPISGHDNLYWYRRVMGKEIKFLLHFVKESKQDESGMPNNRFLAERTGGTYSTLKVQPAELEDSGVYFCASSPRVLQNQPQHFGDGTRLSIL.

The rearrangement joins TRBV25-1 to TRBJ1-2; 10 nucleotides align to TRBD1. Germline loops: CDR1 MGHDK, CDR2 SYGVNS. The ends lost 4 bases at V and 8 bases at J; junction bases unmatched: 10. The CDR3 covers 15 residues. CDR3 coding DNA: TGTGCCAGCAGTGTCCCCGGGACAGGGGCGGGAGGCTACACCTTC. This translates into CASSVPGTGAGGYTF.

The gene calls are TRBV30 and TRBJ2-7, with 8 bases fitting TRBD1. Trimming at V came to 1 base and at J to 7 bases, leaving 3 bases not matched to a gene. Germline V CDR1 and CDR2: GTSNPN, SVGIG (reference sequence). The CDR3 extends over 12 amino acids. The DNA of the CDR3 is TGTGCCTGGAGTGGGACAGGGAGGGAGCAGTACTTC. It specifies CAWSGTGREQYF.

The chain uses TRBV18 and TRBJ1-5; D gene uncertain. This CDR3 is built from 14 residues. CDR1 is KGHSH, CDR2 LQKENI, per germline. V lost 3 bases to trimming and J lost 0 bases, with 6 bases between them. DNA for the CDR3: TGTGCCAGCTCACCGGTGGCTAGCAATCAGCCCCAGCATTTT. It yields the protein CASSPVASNQPQHF.

V gene TRBV6-5 combines with J gene TRBJ2-2; D is uncertain. Deletions cut 0 bases from V and 5 bases from J, with 4 bases between. The germline V gene has CDR1 MNHEY and CDR2 SVGAGI. This CDR3 has 13 amino acids. The CDR3 here is CASSYSETGELFF. The DNA for the CDR3 is TGTGCCAGCAGTTACTCCGAGACCGGGGAGCTGTTTTTT.

This chain connects TRBV6-1 to TRBJ1-1; D unclear. Trimming shortened V by 2 bases and J by 0 bases, and 7 bases separated the two germline ends. Germline loops: CDR1 MNHNS, CDR2 SASEGT. The CDR3 is 14 amino acids. The CDR3 spells CASSEHQVNTEAFF. CDR3 in DNA: TGTGCCAGCAGTGAACATCAGGTGAACACTGAAGCTTTCTTT.

J is TRBJ2-1 and V is TRBV18; the match to TRBD2 covers 11 bases. This CDR3 comprises 15 residues. Trimming cost V 1 base and J 8 bases; bases outside gene matches: 4. Germline loops: CDR1 KGHSH, CDR2 LQKENI. The CDR3 DNA follows: TGTGCCAGCTCACCACAAACTAGCGGGGGTGATGAGCAGTTCTTC. Translated, it gives CASSPQTSGGDEQFF.

This clone was counted once. The CDR3 nucleotides read TGTGCCAGCAGCCTCATCGACCGGAGCCAGGGGACTGAAGCTTTCTTT. The encoded protein is CASSLIDRSQGTEAFF. The chain recombines TRBV4-2 with TRBJ1-1, with D perhaps matching TRBD1 (6 bases). The V and J ends lost 4 bases and 5 bases respectively, with 20 bases between them. Germline V gene lookup returns CDR1 LGHNA and CDR2 YNFKEQ. This CDR3 is built from 16 residues.

This clone was seen a handful of times. This sequence joins TRBV19 and TRBJ1-2, with D unresolved. Germline V gene sequence: CDR1 LNHDA, CDR2 SQIVND (reference sequence). The CDR3 has 14 residues. The V gene lost 2 bases and the J gene lost 8 bases, with 15 bases spanning the gap. The CDR3 is CASSISPGSLGYTF. The CDR3, as DNA: TGTGCCAGTAGTATAAGCCCGGGGAGCTTGGGCTACACCTTC.

V gene TRBV2 combines with J gene TRBJ2-3, with a possible D match to TRBD1 (6 bases). The V end was cut by 4 bases, the J end by 2 bases, with 16 bases between. Germline lookup yields CDR1 SNHLY and CDR2 FYNNEI. This CDR3 contains 16 residues. CDR3 loop: CASSVERGQLTDTQYF. CDR3 in DNA: TGTGCCAGCAGTGTCGAACGGGGACAACTCACAGATACGCAGTATTTT.

V gene TRBV5-1 combines with J gene TRBJ1-3; TRBD1 agrees at 7 bases. Trimming took 3 bases from V and 4 from J; bases not matched to a gene: 4. Per germline, CDR1 SGHRS and CDR2 YFSETQ. This CDR3 comprises 14 residues. CDR3: CASSSGTVGNTIYF. CDR3 DNA: TGCGCCAGCAGCTCCGGGACAGTCGGAAACACCATATATTTT.

The chain joins TRBV14 to TRBJ2-5; TRBD1 is a possible D gene (5 bases). The CDR3 runs to 16 residues. The germline V gene has CDR1 SGHDN and CDR2 FVKESK. V was shortened by 6 bases and J by 5 bases, with 22 bases between the two germline ends. CDR3 nucleotides: TGTGCCAGCAGTCCAGGGAAAGCTCCCAATGGGGAGACCCAGTACTTC. Protein sequence: CASSPGKAPNGETQYF.

The chain couples TRBV19 to TRBJ2-7; a possible D gene is TRBD1 (6 bases). From germline, CDR1 is LNHDA and CDR2 SQIVND (reference sequence). V was cut by 5 bases and J by 2 bases, with 16 bases left in between. The CDR3 loop spans 15 amino acids. CDR3 bases: TGTGCCAGTAGTGCGGACAGCAGTTTCACCTACGAGCAGTACTTC. Encoded protein: CASSADSSFTYEQYF.

This chain uses TRBV18 with TRBJ1-1; 7 bases fit TRBD1. This CDR3 region has 16 residues. CDR1 is KGHSH, CDR2 LQKENI, per germline. V lost 8 bases to trimming and J lost 2 bases; unmatched junction nucleotides: 14. CDR3 nucleotide sequence: TGTGCCAGCCATTCAGTTTCGACAGGGTACAACACTGAAGCTTTCTTT. Translated, it gives CASHSVSTGYNTEAFF.

The chain uses TRBV13 and TRBJ1-2; the D gene is possibly TRBD1 (6 bases). The CDR3 is 15 amino acids. Per the germline V gene, CDR1 is PRHDT and CDR2 is FYEKMQ (reference sequence). With 5 bases removed from V and 5 bases from J, the gap between germline ends came to 18 bases. CDR3 nucleotides: TGTGCCAGCAGCCTAACCGGGGGGCGAGGGTATGGCTACACCTTC. Its translation is CASSLTGGRGYGYTF.

The chain carries TRBV29-1 and TRBJ1-1; D is possibly TRBD1 (6 bases). Germline V lookup: CDR1 SQVTM, CDR2 ANQGSEA. The CDR3 has 12 residues. V was trimmed by 3 bases and J by 4 bases, leaving 9 bases between them. The CDR3 region is CSVDGGGTEAFF. DNA of the CDR3: TGCAGCGTTGATGGGGGCGGCACTGAAGCTTTCTTT.